A single sample is the source of the 23 T cell receptor beta chains below, sequenced in a study of blood T cell repertoires in COVID-19. TCRdb's copy holds only in-frame clones and misses some; the assay was immunoSEQ multiplex PCR. Of roughly 200,000 clones detected, approximately 80% appear once; the ten largest clones hold 13%. The sequencing input was peripheral blood. These receptors all come from a man aged 50 to 60 who had recovered from COVID-19.

This chain connects TRBV19 to TRBJ2-7; 9 bases align to TRBD2. From germline, CDR1 is LNHDA and CDR2 SQIVND (reference sequence). After removal of 3 bases from V and 2 bases from J, the junction contained 5 bases not matched to a gene. The CDR3 sequence is 15 residues long. The CDR3 here is CASSMGLAGTYEQYF. In DNA, the CDR3 is TGTGCCAGTAGTATGGGGCTAGCGGGGACCTACGAGCAGTACTTC.

The chain is built from TRBV18 and TRBJ2-1; D ambiguous. This CDR3 comprises 14 residues. Germline V gene data show CDR1 as KGHSH and CDR2 as LQKENI. V was pared by 1 base and J by 5 bases, with 9 bases between. This chain's CDR3 is CASSPLFRDNEQFF. DNA for the CDR3: TGTGCCAGCTCACCACTTTTTCGCGACAATGAGCAGTTCTTC.

This clone was seen a few times. This chain uses TRBV5-1 with TRBJ2-5; D perhaps matches TRBD2 (6 bases). The CDR3 is 14 amino acids. Trimming cost V 4 bases and J 4 bases, with 14 bases left between them. Per germline, CDR1 SGHRS and CDR2 YFSETQ. The CDR3 loop is CASSRRRDSETQYF. The CDR3 DNA sequence: TGCGCCAGCAGCCGACGGCGGGACTCAGAGACCCAGTACTTC.

The gene calls are TRBV4-1 and TRBJ2-1; the match to TRBD2 covers 11 bases. V lost 1 base, J lost 5 bases, and 10 bases stayed unmatched. Germline V gene sequence: CDR1 MGHRA, CDR2 YSYEKL. CDR3 length: 18 amino acids. The CDR3 here is CASSQVPGGTSGNNEQFF. DNA for the CDR3: TGCGCCAGCAGCCAAGTCCCAGGGGGGACTAGCGGTAACAATGAGCAGTTCTTC.

The chain joins TRBV30 to TRBJ1-5; D remains ambiguous. CDR1 is GTSNPN, CDR2 SVGIG, per germline (reference sequence). The CDR3 has 13 amino acids. Trimming stripped 0 bases from V and 2 bases from J, with 5 bases between. CDR3 coding DNA: TGTGCCTGGAGTGTACATGGCAATCAGCCCCAGCATTTT. It codes for CAWSVHGNQPQHF.

This clone showed up many times. The chain links TRBV4-1 to TRBJ2-1; 11 nucleotides agree with TRBD2. The ends lost 4 bases at V and 0 bases at J; junction bases unmatched: 14. CDR1 and CDR2 from the germline V gene are MGHRA and YSYEKL. This CDR3 is built from 20 residues. In nucleotides, the CDR3 is TGCGCCAGCAGCCTTACTTCCGGGACTAGCGGCTCTCTCTCCTACAATGAGCAGTTCTTC. This sequence encodes CASSLTSGTSGSLSYNEQFF.

This sequence joins TRBV28 and TRBJ2-3, with a weak D call TRBD1 (7 bases). Germline values: CDR1 MDHEN, CDR2 SYDVKM. V lost 5 bases, J lost 7 bases, and 16 bases lay in between. The CDR3 contains 14 residues. CDR3: CASSPRGVGHTQYF. The CDR3 DNA reads TGTGCCAGCAGTCCCAGGGGGGTCGGGCATACGCAGTATTTT.

V gene TRBV7-8 combines with J gene TRBJ2-1; 10 nucleotides line up with TRBD2. The CDR3 loop spans 16 amino acids. V was pared by 2 bases and J by 4 bases, with 5 bases of the junction left unmatched. Germline CDR1 reads SGHVS; CDR2 reads FQNEAQ. CDR3 bases: TGTGCCAGCAGCTTAAATCAGCGGGAGGGGTACAATGAGCAGTTCTTC. Translation: CASSLNQREGYNEQFF.

This chain joins TRBV30 and TRBJ2-7; TRBD1 matches at 8 bases. Per germline, CDR1 GTSNPN and CDR2 SVGIG (reference sequence). This CDR3 is 12 amino acids long. J lost 6 bases, V lost 2 bases, and 3 bases had no gene match. In DNA form, the CDR3 reads TGTGCCTGGAGTCTTCAGGGGGCCGAGCAGTACTTC. Protein sequence: CAWSLQGAEQYF.

A remark on this clone: A junction boundary mismatches the germline segment, possibly from a read error. The V and J genes are TRBV6-6 and TRBJ1-2, with TRBD1 matching 8 bases. This CDR3 contains 11 residues. Germline V gene lookup returns CDR1 MNHNY and CDR2 SVGAGI (reference sequence). The CDR3 region is CASSSPDRAHF. CDR3 nucleotides: TGTGCCAGCAGTTCCCCGGACAGGGCCCACTTC.

The DNA of the CDR3 is TGCGCCAGTAGGGGAATCTATGGCTACACCTTC. Its protein product is CASRGIYGYTF. This chain links TRBV5-1 with TRBJ1-2; weak D call: TRBD1 (5 bases). This CDR3 has 11 residues. V lost 8 bases to trimming and J lost 4 bases, with 9 bases between them. CDR1 is SGHRS, CDR2 YFSETQ, per germline.

The chain combines TRBV6-5 with TRBJ2-1; 7 bases are shared with TRBD2. The CDR3 length is 15 residues. After removal of 4 bases from V and 7 bases from J, the junction contained 10 bases not matched to a gene. The germline V gene encodes CDR1 MNHEY and CDR2 SVGAGI. This CDR3 is CASSSPRGTQNEQFF. As DNA, the CDR3 is TGTGCCAGCAGTTCCCCGCGGGGGACCCAAAATGAGCAGTTCTTC.

The rearrangement links TRBV7-9 to TRBJ2-7, with D tentatively TRBD1 (6 bases). Trimming left V 6 bases short and J 2 bases short, with 20 bases between. The CDR3 length is 16 residues. CDR1 and CDR2 from the germline V gene are SEHNR and FQNEAQ (reference sequence). The CDR3: CASRPNFGQLAYEQYF. The CDR3 coding sequence is TGTGCCAGCAGACCCAACTTCGGACAGTTAGCCTACGAGCAGTACTTC.

The chain uses TRBV11-2 and TRBJ2-7, with D possibly being TRBD2 (5 bases). CDR1 is SGHAT, CDR2 FQNNGV, per germline. Trimming left V 3 bases short and J 2 bases short, with 11 bases between. The CDR3 length is 14 residues. The CDR3 nucleotides are TGTGCCAGCAGCTTGCAGGACGGGGCCTACGAGCAGTACTTC. This encodes CASSLQDGAYEQYF.

The rearrangement links TRBV7-2 to TRBJ1-2; TRBD1 aligns across 10 bases. The germline V gene encodes CDR1 SGHTA and CDR2 FQGNSA. The CDR3 runs to 16 residues. The V and J ends lost 5 bases and 6 bases, in that order; junction bases with no gene match: 12. CDR3 bases: TGTGCCAGCAGCACGACAGGGGGCTCTTTCCGTGATGGCTACACCTTC. Residues: CASSTTGGSFRDGYTF.

The chain is built from TRBV7-9 and TRBJ2-1; 9 nucleotides line up with TRBD2. Trimming removed 6 bases from V and 4 bases from J; junction bases left unmatched: 7. The CDR3 totals 15 residues. Germline V CDR1 and CDR2: SEHNR, FQNEAQ (reference sequence). CDR3 sequence reads: CASRLGLAGYNEQFF. The CDR3 DNA sequence: TGTGCCAGCAGATTGGGTCTAGCGGGGTACAATGAGCAGTTCTTC.

V gene TRBV3-1 (or the pseudogene TRBV3-2) combines with J gene TRBJ1-3; weak D call: TRBD1 (5 bases). The CDR3 extends over 16 amino acids. With 0 bases removed from V and 1 base from J, the gap between germline ends came to 10 bases. Germline assignment: CDR1 LGHDT and CDR2 YNNKEL (reference sequence). CDR3 sequence (DNA): TGTGCCAGCAGCCAAGATCTTTCAGGGTCTGGAAACACCATATATTTT. Translation gives CASSQDLSGSGNTIYF.

V usage is TRBV6-5 and J usage is TRBJ1-1; D is undetermined. The CDR3 totals 14 residues. The V gene lost 5 bases and the J gene lost 6 bases, with 16 bases spanning the gap. Per germline, CDR1 MNHEY and CDR2 SVGAGI. This CDR3 is CASSRTATRAEAFF. For the CDR3, the DNA is TGTGCCAGCAGTCGCACAGCGACGCGGGCTGAAGCTTTCTTT.

This clone was observed a single time. One end of the junction varies from germline; a read error may be responsible. The V and J genes are TRBV30 and TRBJ1-6; maybe TRBD1 (6 bases). This CDR3 comprises 14 residues. Germline CDR1 GTSNPN, CDR2 SVGIG (reference sequence). DNA for the CDR3: TGTGCCTGGAGTGTTGAGGCAGGTGTGGGACAACCTTACTTT. Translating gives CAWSVEAGVGQPYF.

V and J are TRBV18 and TRBJ1-4; D not certain. CDR3 length: 14 amino acids. V was cut by 4 bases and J by 4 bases, with 10 bases left in between. Germline-derived CDR1 and CDR2 are KGHSH and LQKENI. The CDR3 sequence is CASSLQQLNEKLFF. The CDR3 region has the DNA TGTGCCAGCTCACTTCAACAGCTTAATGAAAAACTGTTTTTT.

This clone has just one count. This chain uses TRBV7-2 with TRBJ1-1, with D possibly TRBD1 on 6 matching bases. Deletions cut 3 bases from V and 2 bases from J, with 10 bases between. The CDR3 is 14 residues long. Germline loops: CDR1 SGHTA, CDR2 FQGNSA. CDR3 in DNA: TGTGCCAGCAGCTTCGGGGGGCGCAACACTGAAGCTTTCTTT. Amino acids: CASSFGGRNTEAFF.

V is TRBV28 and J is TRBJ2-7; a weak D match, TRBD2 (6 bases). The ends were cut back, 4 bases at V and 0 bases at J, with 16 bases in the middle. Germline CDR1 reads MDHEN; CDR2 reads SYDVKM. The CDR3 runs 16 residues. The CDR3 region is CASSSPSFGGSYEQYF. DNA of the CDR3: TGTGCCAGCAGTTCCCCTTCTTTCGGGGGCTCCTACGAGCAGTACTTC. Drawing the rest from reference TRBV28 and TRBJ2-7, the complete variable domain is DVKVTQSSRYLVKRTGEKVFLECVQDMDHENMFWYRQDPGLGLRLIYFSYDVKMKEKGDIPEGYSVSREKKERFSLILESASTNQTSMYLCASSSPSFGGSYEQYFGPGTRLTVT.

This chain uses TRBV7-8 with TRBJ2-2; 9 nucleotides align to TRBD1. The J segment lost 6 bases and the V segment lost 6 bases, leaving 5 bases of the junction unmatched. The CDR3 has 14 amino acids. Germline V lookup: CDR1 SGHVS, CDR2 FQNEAQ. The DNA for the CDR3 is TGTGCCAGCAGTCGGGACAGGGCCCCCGGGGAGCTGTTTTTT. This translates into CASSRDRAPGELFF.